This T cell receptor (beta chain) derives from a study of T cells in Graves' hyperthyroidism and ophthalmopathy. Study context: The blood sample was taken at first diagnosis, before treatment began.

RNA transcripts were the template for amplifying TCR beta CDR3 regions. With the HTBI primer set, the TCR CDR3 went through a first round of RT-PCR. TCRdb re-called the multiplex PCR reads with MiXCR, one entry per CDR3 protein. The sample lists some 300,000 distinct CDR3 sequences; roughly 17% were seen once. Diagnoses used clinical symptoms, serum thyroxine and TRAb, thyroid ultrasound and orbital computed tomography. V lost 6 bases, J lost 6 bases, and 15 bases lay in between. The CDR3 length is 14 residues. The V gene's germline CDR1 is MDHEN and CDR2 SYDVKM. Study-wide results and limits: In validation, the model predicted ophthalmopathy. These predictions came a median roughly seven months before onset. Blood also held most thyroid clonotypes expanded beyond 0.001.

In its sample, this clonotype was seen many times. Its specificity is not known. The TCR sequence derives from a man between 25 and 39 years old with Graves' hyperthyroidism. This rearrangement joins TRBV28 to TRBJ2-1; D assignment may be TRBD1 or TRBD2 (5 bases each). The sequencing sample was made of blood. CDR3: CASSPHGGVNEQFF. The CDR3 bases are TGTGCCAGCAGCCCCCATGGGGGAGTCAATGAGCAGTTCTTC. The variable domain in full, with the rest retrieved from reference TRBV28 and TRBJ2-1, is DVKVTQSSRYLVKRTGEKVFLECVQDMDHENMFWYRQDPGLGLRLIYFSYDVKMKEKGDIPEGYSVSREKKERFSLILESASTNQTSMYLCASSPHGGVNEQFFGPGTRLTVL.